This TCR beta chain derives from a study of blood T cell repertoires in COVID-19. Across the study: Samples representing acute and convalescent COVID-19 were sourced from the United States, Italy and Spain. T cells, B-cell-depleted T cells, or PBMCs provided the cDNA or gDNA that served as material.

Germline V lookup: CDR1 SGHRS, CDR2 YFSETQ. Trimming at V came to 0 bases and at J to 7 bases, leaving 8 bases not matched to a gene. This CDR3 has 15 amino acids. Profiling relied on immunoSEQ multiplex PCR, and the TCRdb table lists in-frame clones only, not all of them. This sample has about 140,000 clones, with roughly 86% found just once. The rearrangement uses TRBV5-1 and TRBJ2-7, with 9 bases lining up with TRBD1. This receptor was obtained from a woman aged 55-70 years with acute or convalescent COVID-19. Specimen: peripheral blood. CDR3 DNA sequence: TGCGCCAGCAGCTTGGCCGGGACAGGGTCGGGAGAGCAGTACTTC. Amino acids: CASSLAGTGSGEQYF.